The 15 T cell receptor beta chains below were found in one sample sequenced in a study of T cells in Graves' hyperthyroidism and ophthalmopathy. TCR beta CDR3 regions were amplified from RNA. First-round RT-PCR targeting the TCR CDR3 was performed with the HTBI primer set. TCRdb used MiXCR to reprocess the multiplex PCR reads, holding one entry per CDR3 protein. Counted here are some 300,000 distinct CDR3 sequences, about 14% occurring once; the ten biggest clones make up approximately 7.8%. The sequencing sample was made of blood. The receptors were sampled from a woman in her twenties or thirties with Graves' hyperthyroidism that later progressed to Graves' ophthalmopathy.

The rearrangement links TRBV24-1 to TRBJ2-3; 8 positions agree with TRBD1. Germline V CDR1 and CDR2: KGHDR, SFDVKD. CDR3 length equals 16 residues. With V trimmed by 3 bases and J by 4 bases, 8 bases remained unmatched. The CDR3 reads CATSDPDRGRSDTQYF. The DNA of the CDR3 is TGTGCCACCAGTGATCCCGACAGGGGTCGGTCAGATACGCAGTATTTT.

This chain connects TRBV29-1 to TRBJ2-2, with 7 nucleotides matching TRBD2. The germline V gene has CDR1 SQVTM and CDR2 ANQGSEA. V lost 4 bases to trimming and J lost 1 base; unmatched junction nucleotides: 9. The CDR3 has 16 residues. In nucleotides, the CDR3 is TGCAGCGTTGTTCGAGGTAGCGGGTTGAACACCGGGGAGCTGTTTTTT. It specifies CSVVRGSGLNTGELFF.

At least ten counts were recorded for this clonotype. The rearrangement links TRBV7-3 to TRBJ1-3, with D unclear. V was pared by 2 bases and J by 4 bases, with 9 bases between. Germline V gene lookup returns CDR1 SGHTA and CDR2 FQGTGA. The CDR3 loop spans 14 amino acids. The CDR3 DNA follows: TGTGCCAGCAGCTTAGGAGGGCCCGGAAACACCATATATTTT. Its translation: CASSLGGPGNTIYF.

Ten or more counts support this clonotype. The chain employs TRBV27 and TRBJ2-7; D possibly corresponds to TRBD2 (5 bases). The germline CDR1 and CDR2 sequences are MNHEY and SMNVEV (reference sequence). This CDR3 region has 15 residues. Trimming removed 3 bases from V and 7 bases from J, with 19 bases in between. The CDR3 reads CASSLTTTSRREQYF. CDR3 coding DNA: TGTGCCAGCAGTTTGACGACTACTAGTAGAAGGGAGCAGTACTTC.

This clonotype was recorded many times. The CDR3 sequence is CASRPKDSRDSGYTF. CDR3 nucleotides: TGTGCCAGCAGACCCAAAGACAGTAGAGATTCTGGCTACACCTTC. This chain uses TRBV27 with TRBJ1-2; possibly TRBD1 for D (5 bases). This CDR3 is 15 amino acids long. Germline assignment: CDR1 MNHEY and CDR2 SMNVEV (reference sequence). Trimming took 6 bases from V and 7 from J, leaving 21 bases between them.

This chain uses TRBV2 with TRBJ2-7, with 9 bases matching TRBD2. With V trimmed by 6 bases and J by 3 bases, 18 bases remained unmatched. From germline, CDR1 is SNHLY and CDR2 FYNNEI. The CDR3 runs 18 residues. CDR3 protein: CASSLAWQILAGNYEQYF. In DNA, the CDR3 is TGTGCCAGCAGCTTAGCGTGGCAGATACTAGCGGGTAACTACGAGCAGTACTTC.

This clonotype was seen many times. The V call is TRBV29-1, the J call TRBJ2-3; D remains unclear. V lost 4 bases and J lost 6, with 11 bases in between. Germline V gene sequence: CDR1 SQVTM, CDR2 ANQGSEA. The CDR3 runs to 12 residues. The CDR3 DNA follows: TGCAGCGTTGTTTCGGTGGGGGATACGCAGTATTTT. Its protein is CSVVSVGDTQYF.

This clonotype was counted ten times or more. J is TRBJ1-1 and V is TRBV30; 8 bases are a match to TRBD1. After removal of 1 base from V and 4 bases from J, the junction contained 5 bases not matched to a gene. CDR3 size: 14 residues. The V gene's germline CDR1 is GTSNPN and CDR2 SVGIG (reference sequence). CDR3 in DNA: TGTGCCTGGAGTGCAGGGGGCGCGCGCACTGAAGCTTTCTTT. Its translation: CAWSAGGARTEAFF. Looking up the rest from reference TRBV30 and TRBJ1-1 gives the full variable domain: SQTIHQWPATLVQPVGSPLSLECTVEGTSNPNLYWYRQAAGRGLQLLFYSVGIGQISSEVPQNLSASRPQDRQFILSSKKLLLSDSGFYLCAWSAGGARTEAFFGQGTRLTVV.

This clonotype has ten or more counts. The V and J genes are TRBV7-9 and TRBJ2-7; 8 bases are a match to TRBD1. Losses at the gene ends were 9 bases for V and 3 bases for J; bases not matched to a gene: 7. The length of the CDR3 is 13 residues. The V gene's germline CDR1 is SEHNR and CDR2 FQNEAQ (reference sequence). The CDR3 is CARRDRRNYEQYF. Written as DNA, the CDR3 is TGTGCCAGGAGGGACAGGAGAAACTACGAGCAGTACTTC.

The genes are TRBV20-1 and TRBJ2-1; 8 nucleotides match TRBD2. From germline, CDR1 is DFQATT and CDR2 SNEGSKA (reference sequence). V was clipped by 6 bases and J by 2 bases; unmatched bases: 6. The CDR3 extends over 14 amino acids. The CDR3, as DNA: TGCAGTGCCCGGGGACTAGGGGCCTACAATGAGCAGTTCTTC. Its translation is CSARGLGAYNEQFF.

This clonotype was seen at least ten times. The chain joins TRBV20-1 to TRBJ2-7; tentatively, D is TRBD1 (5 bases). Germline CDR1 is DFQATT and CDR2 is SNEGSKA (reference sequence). The V end was cut by 5 bases, the J end by 3 bases, with 8 bases between. The CDR3 runs to 11 residues. In DNA form, the CDR3 reads TGCAGTGCTCATCAGGGCTACGAGCAGTACTTC. Translated, it gives CSAHQGYEQYF.

The chain has TRBV24-1 and TRBJ2-5; TRBD2 agrees at 10 bases. V shed 3 bases and J 4 bases; nucleotides not matched to a gene: 4. The germline V gene has CDR1 KGHDR and CDR2 SFDVKD. CDR3 length: 15 residues. Here the CDR3 reads CATSDLAGEIETQYF. The CDR3 DNA sequence: TGTGCCACCAGTGATCTAGCGGGAGAGATAGAGACCCAGTACTTC.

This clonotype came up a few times. CDR3 coding DNA: TGTGCCAGCAGCTTGGCCCAGGGACTAGCCTACAATGAGCAGTTCTTC. Translation gives CASSLAQGLAYNEQFF. This chain uses TRBV5-6 with TRBJ2-1; 8 positions match TRBD2. The CDR3 is 16 amino acids. Germline-derived CDR1 and CDR2 are SGHDT and YYEEEE. The V and J ends lost 0 bases and 2 bases, in that order; junction bases with no gene match: 4.

This clonotype has more than one count but fewer than ten. This rearrangement joins TRBV19 to TRBJ2-2; TRBD2 matches 13 bases. The junction had 6 bases not matched to a gene; V was cut back by 6 bases and J by 5 bases. Germline-derived CDR1 and CDR2 are LNHDA and SQIVND (reference sequence). This CDR3 has 16 residues. CDR3 sequence (DNA): TGTGCCAGTAGCAGGACTAGCGGGAGTGGAACCGGGGAGCTGTTTTTT. Its protein product is CASSRTSGSGTGELFF.

This clonotype has at least ten counts. The rearrangement joins TRBV7-9 to TRBJ1-5; 7 bases are a match to TRBD1. The ends lost 5 bases at V and 5 bases at J; junction bases unmatched: 6. Germline CDR1 and CDR2: SEHNR and FQNEAQ (reference sequence). This CDR3 spans 14 amino acids. The CDR3 loop is CASSVGTAYQPQHF. For the CDR3, the DNA is TGTGCCAGCAGCGTAGGGACAGCTTATCAGCCCCAGCATTTT.